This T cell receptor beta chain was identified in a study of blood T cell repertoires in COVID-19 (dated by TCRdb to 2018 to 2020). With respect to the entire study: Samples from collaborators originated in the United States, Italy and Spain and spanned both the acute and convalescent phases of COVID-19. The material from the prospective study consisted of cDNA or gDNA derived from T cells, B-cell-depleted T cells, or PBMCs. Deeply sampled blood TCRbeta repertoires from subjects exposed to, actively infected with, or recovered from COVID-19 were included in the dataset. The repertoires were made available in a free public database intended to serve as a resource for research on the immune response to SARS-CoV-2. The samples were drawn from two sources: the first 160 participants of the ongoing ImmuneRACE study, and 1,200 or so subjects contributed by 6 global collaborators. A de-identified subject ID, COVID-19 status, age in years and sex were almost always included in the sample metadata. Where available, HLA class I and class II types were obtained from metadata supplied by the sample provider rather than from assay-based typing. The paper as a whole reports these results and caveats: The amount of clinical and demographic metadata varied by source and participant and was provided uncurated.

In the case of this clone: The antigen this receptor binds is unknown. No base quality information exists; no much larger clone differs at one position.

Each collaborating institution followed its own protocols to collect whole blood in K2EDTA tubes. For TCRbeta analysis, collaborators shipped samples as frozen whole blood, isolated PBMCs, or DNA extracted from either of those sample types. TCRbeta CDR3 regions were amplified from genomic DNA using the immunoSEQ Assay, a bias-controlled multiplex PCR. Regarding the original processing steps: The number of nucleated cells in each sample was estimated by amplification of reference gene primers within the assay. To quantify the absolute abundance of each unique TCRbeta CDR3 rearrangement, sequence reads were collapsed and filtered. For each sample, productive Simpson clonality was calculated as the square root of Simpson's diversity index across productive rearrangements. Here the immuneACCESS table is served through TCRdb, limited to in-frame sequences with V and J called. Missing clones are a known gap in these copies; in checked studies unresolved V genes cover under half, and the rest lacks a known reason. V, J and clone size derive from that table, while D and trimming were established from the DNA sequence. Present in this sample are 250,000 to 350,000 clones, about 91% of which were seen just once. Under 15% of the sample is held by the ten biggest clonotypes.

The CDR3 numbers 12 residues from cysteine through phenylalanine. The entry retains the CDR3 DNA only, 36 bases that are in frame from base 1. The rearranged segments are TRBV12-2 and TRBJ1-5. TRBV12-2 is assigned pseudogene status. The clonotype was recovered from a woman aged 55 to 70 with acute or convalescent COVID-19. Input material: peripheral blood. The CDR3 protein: CASRKIGQPQHF. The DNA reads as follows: TGTGCAAGTCGCAAAATCGGGCAGCCCCAGCATTTT.